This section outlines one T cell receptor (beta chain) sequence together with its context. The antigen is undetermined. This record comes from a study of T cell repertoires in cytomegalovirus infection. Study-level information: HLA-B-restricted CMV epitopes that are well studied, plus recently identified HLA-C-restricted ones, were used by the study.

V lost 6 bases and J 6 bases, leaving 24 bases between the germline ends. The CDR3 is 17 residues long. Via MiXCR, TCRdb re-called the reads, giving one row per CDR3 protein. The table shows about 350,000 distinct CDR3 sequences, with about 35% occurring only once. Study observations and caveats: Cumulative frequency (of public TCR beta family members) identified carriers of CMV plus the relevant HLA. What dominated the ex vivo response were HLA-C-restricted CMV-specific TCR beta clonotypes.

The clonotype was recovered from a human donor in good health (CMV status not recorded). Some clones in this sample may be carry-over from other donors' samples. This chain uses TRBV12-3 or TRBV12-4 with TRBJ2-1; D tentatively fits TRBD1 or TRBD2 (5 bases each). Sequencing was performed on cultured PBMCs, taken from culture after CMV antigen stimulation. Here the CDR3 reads CASSPQPGSLAGNEQFF. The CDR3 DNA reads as TGTGCCAGCAGCCCCCAGCCAGGGTCTTTGGCGGGCAATGAGCAGTTCTTC.